This T cell receptor (beta chain) originates from a study of early T cells in non-severe SARS-CoV-2 infection. Whole-study context: RNA in bulk from unsorted whole blood was sequenced, and chains were unpaired.

Points from the study as a whole: The VDJdb matching leaned toward anti-spike CD8 responses and overlooked private and CD4 specificities.

Individually, cDNA molecules had unique molecular identifiers attached to them. TCRdb used MiXCR to reprocess the 5' RACE reads, holding one entry per CDR3 protein. The sample holds approximately 84,000 distinct CDR3 sequences, more than 13% seen once. This clonotype was recorded a few times. Its antigen remains unidentified. The receptor was derived from an adult who was a healthcare worker with PCR-confirmed SARS-CoV-2 infection or an uninfected control (not recorded which). The specimen was whole blood.

CDR3 coding DNA: TGTGCCAGTCGGGGAGCGGGGTACTACGAGCAGTACTTC. Encoded protein: CASRGAGYYEQYF. The gene calls are TRBV28 and TRBJ2-7, with 7 bases aligning to TRBD2. From germline, CDR1 is MDHEN and CDR2 SYDVKM. The CDR3 extends over 13 amino acids. With V trimmed by 9 bases and J by 3 bases, 8 bases remained unmatched.